Below are 5 T cell receptor beta chains sequenced from a single sample in a study of CD8+ T cells in alopecia areata. Extraction and reverse transcription of RNA yielded cDNA as the sequencing template. Here immunoSEQ multiplex PCR was the method, and the copy in TCRdb shows in-frame clones only, minus some. This repertoire shows more than 100,000 clones, roughly three fifths found once; its top ten account for under 5%. The sample consisted of CD4+ T cells sorted from blood, taken at week 0. These receptors came from a human donor with alopecia areata.

The chain employs TRBV19 and TRBJ2-4, with TRBD1 identical over 7 bases. V gave up 4 bases and J gave up 8 bases; unmatched junction bases: 8. The CDR3 runs to 14 residues. Germline CDR1 LNHDA, CDR2 SQIVND (reference sequence). DNA for the CDR3: TGTGCCAGTAGTAAGACAGGGAAAAGCGACATTCAGTACTTC. It is translated as CASSKTGKSDIQYF.

This chain joins TRBV19 and TRBJ1-5; D is unresolved. The V end lost 4 bases, the J end lost 0 bases, and 13 bases lay between the germline ends. CDR3 length equals 16 residues. Per germline, CDR1 LNHDA and CDR2 SQIVND (reference sequence). Written as DNA, the CDR3 is TGTGCCAGTAGTACGGCGACATTCAATAGCAATCAGCCCCAGCATTTT. Amino acids: CASSTATFNSNQPQHF.

The CDR3 sequence is CASSLEGGDTEAFF. In DNA, the CDR3 is TGTGCCAGCAGCTTAGAAGGGGGGGACACTGAAGCTTTCTTT. The V and J genes are TRBV11-3 and TRBJ1-1; TRBD1 might be the D (6 bases). V dropped 0 bases and J dropped 3 bases, with 8 bases sitting between them. This CDR3 region has 14 residues. The germline gives CDR1 SGHNT, CDR2 YENEEA.

This clone was detected once. This chain uses TRBV29-1 with TRBJ1-1, with D unresolved. With 6 bases removed from V and 8 bases from J, the gap between germline ends came to 13 bases. This CDR3 has 11 residues. Per germline, CDR1 SQVTM and CDR2 ANQGSEA. The CDR3 nucleotides read TGCAGCGTGATGACGGTGGGGGAAGCTTTCTTT. The encoded protein is CSVMTVGEAFF.

The chain is built from TRBV4-1 and TRBJ2-1; D may be TRBD2 (7 bases). Germline V gene data show CDR1 as MGHRA and CDR2 as YSYEKL. V shed 1 base and J shed 6 bases, with 16 bases lying between them. This CDR3 has 16 amino acids. CDR3: CASSQGKGGASNEQFF. Here the CDR3 DNA reads TGCGCCAGCAGCCAAGGGAAGGGGGGGGCCTCCAATGAGCAGTTCTTC.